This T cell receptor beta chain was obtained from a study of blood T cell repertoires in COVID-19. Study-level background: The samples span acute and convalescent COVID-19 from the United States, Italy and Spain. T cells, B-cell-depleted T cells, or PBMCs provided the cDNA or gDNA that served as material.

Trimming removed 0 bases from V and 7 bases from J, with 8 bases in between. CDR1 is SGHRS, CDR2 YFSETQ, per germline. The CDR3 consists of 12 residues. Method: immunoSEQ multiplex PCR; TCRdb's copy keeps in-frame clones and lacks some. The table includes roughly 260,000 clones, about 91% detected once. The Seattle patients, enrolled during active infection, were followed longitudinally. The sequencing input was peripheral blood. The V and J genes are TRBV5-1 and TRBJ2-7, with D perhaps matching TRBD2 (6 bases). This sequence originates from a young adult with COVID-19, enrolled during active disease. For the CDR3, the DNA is TGCGCCAGCAGCTTGGGGGCGGGAGAGCAGTACTTC. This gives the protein CASSLGAGEQYF.